The following is a T cell receptor beta chain sequence with its context. This sample stems from a study of blood T cell repertoires in COVID-19. Study-level background: Some COVID-19 samples were acute and others convalescent; all came from the United States, Italy and Spain.

Germline V lookup: CDR1 KGHDR, CDR2 SFDVKD. V was clipped by 3 bases and J by 2 bases, with 8 bases between them. The CDR3 is 14 residues long. Per the original methods: Quantification of nucleated cells was approximated via reference gene primer amplification. TCRdb keeps only in-frame clones here, not all; method: immunoSEQ multiplex PCR. V, J and clone size were drawn from that table, and D and trimming were deduced from the DNA. Of about 55,000 clones listed, 70% to 90% were seen once; the top ten hold about 12%. The sequencing sample was made of peripheral blood. The origin of this receptor is a human donor in a cohort sampled during active COVID-19. This sequence joins TRBV24-1 and TRBJ2-3; D is unresolved. The CDR3 is CATSDIAYTDTQYF. The CDR3 nucleotides are TGTGCCACCAGTGATATCGCGTACACAGATACGCAGTATTTT.